This T cell receptor beta chain was retrieved from a study of T cell responses to AZD1222 COVID-19 vaccine. There are 13 residues in the CDR3. Between the trimmed V and J ends, which lost 8 bases and 5 bases, there was a span of 13 bases. Germline V gene data show CDR1 as KGHSH and CDR2 as LQKENI. Repertoires were generated with immunoSEQ multiplex PCR, while TCRdb's copy carries only in-frame clones and drops some. This sample yields roughly 100,000 clones, of which just over 85% are seen a single time; roughly 1.4% belongs to the top ten. The V gene is TRBV18, the J gene TRBJ1-5; D is unresolved. The sample was peripheral blood, taken on day 0 of AZD1222 vaccination. This clonotype originated in an adult in good health. CDR3 loop: CASQIARYQPQHF. In DNA, the CDR3 is TGTGCCAGCCAAATCGCTCGTTATCAGCCCCAGCATTTT. The variable domain in full, completed from reference TRBV18 and TRBJ1-5, reads NAGVMQNPRHLVRRRGQEARLRCSPMKGHSHVYWYRQLPEEGLKFMVYLQKENIIDESGMPKERFSAEFPKEGPSILRIQQVVRGDSAAYFCASQIARYQPQHFGDGTRLSIL.